This T cell receptor (beta chain) comes out of a study of blood T cell repertoires in COVID-19. The overall study: The cDNA or gDNA used as material had been derived from T cells, B-cell-depleted T cells, or PBMCs.

In the original processing: Estimated nucleated cell counts came from reference gene primer amplification. Sequencing was performed with immunoSEQ multiplex PCR; in TCRdb, only in-frame clones are kept and a portion is missing. V, J and clone size derive from that table, while D and trimming were established from the DNA sequence. The sample lists under 300,000 clones, approximately 80% occurring once. The CDR3 extends over 14 amino acids. V lost 4 bases, J lost 0 bases, and 7 bases lay in between. Germline V gene sequence: CDR1 SNHLY, CDR2 FYNNEI. The rearrangement joins TRBV2 to TRBJ1-5; D is unclear. Sequencing was performed on peripheral blood. This clonotype originated in a woman in her late teens or twenties with acute or convalescent COVID-19. CDR3 amino acids: CASSGTYSNQPQHF. The CDR3, as DNA: TGTGCCAGCAGTGGGACTTATAGCAATCAGCCCCAGCATTTT.